This T cell receptor beta chain was captured by sequencing in a study of T cell changes during pregnancy in multiple sclerosis. For this clone: This sample includes further DNA sequences coding for the same CDR3.

Libraries were prepared by immunoSEQ multiplex PCR; TCRdb keeps only in-frame clonotypes and omits some of them. Of around 70,000 clones in the sample, 91% were seen once. The germline V gene encodes CDR1 SGHKS and CDR2 YYEKEE (reference sequence). V was pared by 5 bases and J by 7 bases, with 4 bases of the junction left unmatched. The CDR3 extends over 12 amino acids. The rearrangement uses TRBV5-5 and TRBJ2-7, with 9 nucleotides matching TRBD1. The TCR comes from a female donor with multiple sclerosis, enrolled in a pregnancy study. The material was peripheral blood, obtained in the second trimester of pregnancy. This CDR3 is CASSWTGEEQYF. Written as DNA, the CDR3 is TGTGCCAGCAGTTGGACAGGGGAAGAGCAGTACTTC.